This is a list of T cell receptor beta chains from one sample in a study of PD-1 blockade in classical Hodgkin lymphoma. Libraries were prepared by immunoSEQ multiplex PCR; TCRdb keeps only in-frame clonotypes and omits some of them. The table includes around 35,000 clones, 85% to 90% detected once. Source: peripheral blood mononuclear cells (PBMCs), taken before the second cycle of nivolumab. These receptors came from a human donor with classical Hodgkin lymphoma. Each CDR3 is given with its conserved first and last residue. D genes are given only for firm matches. The size of a clone is reported for some rows only, either as once, few or many, or as a class for expanded clones.

TRBV9	TRBD2	NA	TRBJ2-2	TGTGCCAGCAGCCCGTCAGCGGGACTGAACACCGGGGAGCTGTTTTTT	CASSPSAGLNTGELFF
TRBV18	NA	NA	TRBJ2-3	TGTGCCAGCTCTTTCACGACAGATACGCAGTATTTT	CASSFTTDTQYF
TRBV19	TRBD2	NA	TRBJ2-4	TGTGCCAGTAGTCCCCGGGGAATTAGCGGGGGTCCTTTAGCCAAAAACATTCAGTACTTC	CASSPRGISGGPLAKNIQYF
TRBV11-2	NA	NA	TRBJ2-7	TGTGCCAGCAGCTTAGTCAGTCACGCAGACGAGCAGTACTTC	CASSLVSHADEQYF
TRBV7-9	TRBD1	NA	TRBJ2-5	TGTGCCGGGGAACAGGGGGGCCAAGAGACCCAGTACTTC	CAGEQGGQETQYF
TRBV30	NA	NA	TRBJ1-5	TGTGCCTGGAGTGTAAGCGGGCCCCAGCATTTT	CAWSVSGPQHF
TRBV4-1	NA	NA	TRBJ1-4	TGCGCCAGCAGCCAAGATTTACGGGGGCCTGTTGAAAAACTGTTTTTT	CASSQDLRGPVEKLFF
TRBV4-1	NA	NA	TRBJ1-2	TGCGCCAGCAGCCTCGGGACACAGCTGCCCTATGGCTACACCTTC	CASSLGTQLPYGYTF
TRBV2	NA	NA	TRBJ1-6	TGTGCCAGCAGAACCGGGACGGACAATTCACCCCTCCACTTT	CASRTGTDNSPLHF
TRBV29-1	NA	NA	TRBJ2-5	TGCAGCGTTGAACCGACAGGGAGGGAGACCCAGTACTTC	CSVEPTGRETQYF
TRBV14	TRBD2	NA	TRBJ2-1	TGTGCCAGCAGCCGAGCATGGCGGGAGGCCAACAATGAGCAGTTCTTC	CASSRAWREANNEQFF
TRBV5-5	NA	NA	TRBJ2-3	TGTGCCAGCAGCCGTCTGCCAGATACGCAGTATTTT	CASSRLPDTQYF
TRBV11-3	NA	NA	TRBJ2-1	TGTGCCAGCAGCTTAGTAGTAGATGAGCAGTTCTTC	CASSLVVDEQFF
TRBV6-1	NA	NA	TRBJ1-5	TGTGCCAGCAGTGTGAATTTTGATCAGCCCCAGCATTTT	CASSVNFDQPQHF
TRBV10-1	NA	NA	TRBJ2-3	TGCGCAGCCAGTGCCTCGGGCACAGATACGCAGTATTTT	CAASASGTDTQYF
TRBV2	NA	NA	TRBJ2-6	TGTGCCAGCAATAGGGATAGCTCTGGGGCCAACGTCCTGACTTTC	CASNRDSSGANVLTF
TRBV28	TRBD2	medium-sized	TRBJ2-1	TGTGCCAGCAGGGGGGAACTAGCGGGAGCTTTGAGTTATGAGCAGTTCTTC	CASRGELAGALSYEQFF
TRBV15	TRBD2	NA	TRBJ2-1	TGTGCCACCAGCAGAGATAAGGGACTAGCGGGATGGGCCAGCTCCTACAATGAGCAGTTCTTC	CATSRDKGLAGWASSYNEQFF
TRBV19	TRBD1	NA	TRBJ1-5	TGTGCCAGTAGTATCAGGGCGACAGGGTATCAGCCCCAGCATTTT	CASSIRATGYQPQHF
TRBV14	NA	NA	TRBJ2-7	TGTGCCAGCAGCCCTATTGGAGGTAACAGGGCTCTTAGAACCTACGAGCAGTACTTC	CASSPIGGNRALRTYEQYF
TRBV5-4	NA	NA	TRBJ2-7	TGTGCCAGCAGCTGGGGTGTCGCGGATATCTACGGGCAGTACTTC	CASSWGVADIYGQYF
TRBV7-3	NA	NA	TRBJ2-1	TGTGCCAGCAGCTTAAGCAGGCGCCCCGATGAGCAGTTCTTC	CASSLSRRPDEQFF